These 9 T cell receptor beta chains share one sample of origin, sequenced in a study of cytomegalovirus exposure and HLA in healthy donors. In the PCR, 60 Vbeta and 13 Jbeta primers were used. Repertoires were generated with immunoSEQ multiplex PCR, while TCRdb's copy carries only in-frame clones and drops some. Among a few hundred thousand clones, 70% to 80% were seen once, and the ten largest hold 1.5% to 2%. Input material: PBMCs. These receptors all stem from a woman aged 25-40 years in good health and CMV-seronegative.

This clone was observed a handful of times. The genes are TRBV7-3 and TRBJ2-7, with 9 bases aligning to TRBD2. Per the germline V gene, CDR1 is SGHTA and CDR2 is FQGTGA. V shed 3 bases and J 3 bases; nucleotides not matched to a gene: 9. CDR3 length: 16 amino acids. CDR3 protein: CASSFASAGGRYEQYF. In nucleotides, the CDR3 is TGTGCCAGCAGCTTCGCCAGCGCGGGAGGGCGCTACGAGCAGTACTTC.

The DNA for the CDR3 is TGTGCCAGCAGCTTAGTGGCGGACTCGGGGGCTTTCTTT. It translates to CASSLVADSGAFF. The chain recombines TRBV7-9 with TRBJ1-1; D ambiguous. The V end was cut by 1 base, the J end by 11 bases, with 14 bases between. This CDR3 has 13 residues. Germline CDR1 reads SEHNR; CDR2 reads FQNEAQ (reference sequence).

The chain couples TRBV6-6 to TRBJ2-1; D might be TRBD1 (5 bases). The CDR3 extends over 14 amino acids. Trimming took off 0 bases at V and 5 bases at J, with 8 bases between the two ends. Germline CDR1 and CDR2: MNHNY and SVGAGI (reference sequence). The CDR3 DNA follows: TGTGCCAGCAGTTACTCGGGCAGGGACAATGAGCAGTTCTTC. Its translation is CASSYSGRDNEQFF.

The CDR3 DNA sequence: TGCGCCAGCAGCCAGGCACTAGCGGGGAACCAAGAGACCCAGTACTTC. This sequence encodes CASSQALAGNQETQYF. The gene calls are TRBV4-1 and TRBJ2-5; TRBD2 aligns across 10 bases. Looked up from germline, CDR1 is MGHRA and CDR2 is YSYEKL. This CDR3 spans 16 amino acids. V was pared by 3 bases and J by 0 bases, with 4 bases of the junction left unmatched.

As regards this clone: Other DNA variants within this sample encode the same CDR3. The chain has TRBV6-1 and TRBJ1-6; D unresolved. The CDR3 has 11 residues. Germline V gene lookup returns CDR1 MNHNS and CDR2 SASEGT. V was trimmed by 8 bases and J by 8 bases, leaving 7 bases between them. This CDR3 is CASREDSPLHF. CDR3 sequence (DNA): TGTGCCAGCCGAGAGGATTCACCCCTCCACTTT.

The chain's CDR3 is CASSPGDSSNTGELFF. In DNA form, the CDR3 reads TGTGCCAGCAGCCCAGGGGACAGTTCGAACACCGGGGAGCTGTTTTTT. The chain is built from TRBV5-8 and TRBJ2-2; TRBD1 matches at 7 bases. Germline CDR1 and CDR2: SGHTS and YDEGEE. The CDR3 consists of 16 residues. V lost 4 bases, J lost 0 bases, and 6 bases stayed unmatched.

The chain employs TRBV15 and TRBJ2-3; 9 nucleotides line up with TRBD2. This CDR3 region has 14 residues. In germline, CDR1 is LNHNV, CDR2 YYDKDF (reference sequence). The V gene end was trimmed by 7 bases and the J gene end by 0 bases; junction bases not matched to a gene: 2. The CDR3 spells CATKLAGSTDTQYF. The CDR3 DNA reads TGTGCCACCAAACTAGCGGGCAGCACAGATACGCAGTATTTT.

This clone is a singleton in its sample. The chain is built from TRBV11-3 and TRBJ2-5, with 8 positions matching TRBD1. CDR1 and CDR2 from the germline V gene are SGHNT and YENEEA. The trim removed 1 base at V and 3 bases at J, leaving 4 bases unmatched. This CDR3 is built from 15 residues. The DNA of the CDR3 is TGTGCCAGCAGCTTAGGGACAGGGTTGGAAGAGACCCAGTACTTC. This codes for CASSLGTGLEETQYF.

This clone was seen a few times. This chain's CDR3 is CASSQDFREGSNQPQHF. CDR3 sequence (DNA): TGTGCCAGCAGCCAAGACTTCCGGGAGGGTAGCAATCAGCCCCAGCATTTT. This sequence joins TRBV4-2 and TRBJ1-5; D unresolved. Trimming took 0 bases from V and 0 from J, leaving 12 bases between them. CDR1 LGHNA and CDR2 YNFKEQ come from the germline V gene. The CDR3 is made up of 17 amino acids.